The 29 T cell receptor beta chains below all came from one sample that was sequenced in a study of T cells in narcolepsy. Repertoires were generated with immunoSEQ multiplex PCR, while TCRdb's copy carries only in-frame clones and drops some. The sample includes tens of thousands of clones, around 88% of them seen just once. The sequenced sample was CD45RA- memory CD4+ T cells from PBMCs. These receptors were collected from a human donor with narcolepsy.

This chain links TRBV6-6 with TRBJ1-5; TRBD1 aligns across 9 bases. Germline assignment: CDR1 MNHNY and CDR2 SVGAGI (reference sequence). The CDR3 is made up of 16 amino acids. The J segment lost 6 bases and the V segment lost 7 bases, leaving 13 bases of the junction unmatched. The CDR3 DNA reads TGTGCCAGCACCGCCTTCGACAGGGGGACGGGTCAGCCCCAGCATTTT. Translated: CASTAFDRGTGQPQHF.

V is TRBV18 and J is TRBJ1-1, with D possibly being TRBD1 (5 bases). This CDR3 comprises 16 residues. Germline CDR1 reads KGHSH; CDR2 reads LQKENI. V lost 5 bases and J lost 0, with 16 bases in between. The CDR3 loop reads CASSALRDRLNTEAFF. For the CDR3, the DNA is TGTGCCAGCTCAGCGTTAAGAGACAGACTGAACACTGAAGCTTTCTTT.

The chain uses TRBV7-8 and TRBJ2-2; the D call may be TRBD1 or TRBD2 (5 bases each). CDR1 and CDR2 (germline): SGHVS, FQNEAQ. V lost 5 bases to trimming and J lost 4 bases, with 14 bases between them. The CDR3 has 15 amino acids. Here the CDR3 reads CASSPRTGGTGELFF. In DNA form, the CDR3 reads TGTGCCAGCAGCCCCCGTACAGGAGGCACCGGGGAGCTGTTTTTT.

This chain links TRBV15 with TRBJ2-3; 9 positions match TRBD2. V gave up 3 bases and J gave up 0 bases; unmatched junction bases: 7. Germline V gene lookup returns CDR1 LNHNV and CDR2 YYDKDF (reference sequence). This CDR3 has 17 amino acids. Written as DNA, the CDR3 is TGTGCCACCAGCAGGGGGGTGACTAGCGGAAGCACAGATACGCAGTATTTT. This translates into CATSRGVTSGSTDTQYF.

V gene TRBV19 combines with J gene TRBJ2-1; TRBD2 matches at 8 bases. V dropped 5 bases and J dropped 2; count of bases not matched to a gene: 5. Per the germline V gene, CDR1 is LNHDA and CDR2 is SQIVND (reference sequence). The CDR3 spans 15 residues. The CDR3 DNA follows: TGTGCCAGTAGTTCGGGGGGGACGGCCTACAATGAGCAGTTCTTC. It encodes CASSSGGTAYNEQFF.

CDR3 residues: CASSPVRLAGVTGELFF. The CDR3, as DNA: TGTGCCAGCAGCCCCGTCCGACTAGCGGGAGTCACCGGGGAGCTGTTTTTT. This chain uses TRBV7-9 with TRBJ2-2; TRBD2 aligns across 12 bases. In germline, CDR1 is SEHNR, CDR2 FQNEAQ (reference sequence). Unmatched junction bases numbered 8, after V lost 5 bases and J lost 4 bases. CDR3 length equals 17 residues.

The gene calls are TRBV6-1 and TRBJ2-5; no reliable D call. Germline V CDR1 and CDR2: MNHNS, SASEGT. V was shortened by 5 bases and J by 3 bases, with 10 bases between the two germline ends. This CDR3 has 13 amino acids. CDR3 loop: CASSLNSKETQYF. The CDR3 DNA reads TGTGCCAGCAGTCTAAACAGTAAAGAGACCCAGTACTTC.

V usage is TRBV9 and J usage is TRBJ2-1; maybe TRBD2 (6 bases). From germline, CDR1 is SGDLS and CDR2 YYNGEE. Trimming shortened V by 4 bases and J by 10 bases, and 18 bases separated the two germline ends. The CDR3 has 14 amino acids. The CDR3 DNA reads TGTGCCAGCAGCCAGGAGACGGGAGTTGGGGAGCAGTTCTTC. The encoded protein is CASSQETGVGEQFF.

DNA of the CDR3: TGTGCCAGCAGCTCACCCCTCAACAGGGACTTCTCTGGGGCCAACGTCCTGACTTTC. Translation: CASSSPLNRDFSGANVLTF. The chain joins TRBV11-3 to TRBJ2-6; D may correspond to TRBD1 or TRBD2 (6 bases each). Trimming cost V 4 bases and J 0 bases, with 19 bases left between them. Germline V CDR1 and CDR2: SGHNT, YENEEA. The CDR3 is 19 amino acids.

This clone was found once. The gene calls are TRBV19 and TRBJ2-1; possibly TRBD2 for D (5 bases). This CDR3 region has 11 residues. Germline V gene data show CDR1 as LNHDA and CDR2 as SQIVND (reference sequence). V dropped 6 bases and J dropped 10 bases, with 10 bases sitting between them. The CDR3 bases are TGTGCCAGTAGCCGGAGCGGAGAGCAGTTCTTC. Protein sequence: CASSRSGEQFF.

The CDR3 nucleotides read TGTGCCAGCAGAAGGAGAAGCGAGAATTCACCCCTCCACTTT. Protein sequence: CASRRRSENSPLHF. The chain couples TRBV7-9 to TRBJ1-6; D gene ambiguous. CDR1 and CDR2 (germline): SEHNR, FQNEAQ (reference sequence). V was trimmed by 6 bases and J by 7 bases, leaving 13 bases between them. The CDR3 loop spans 14 amino acids.

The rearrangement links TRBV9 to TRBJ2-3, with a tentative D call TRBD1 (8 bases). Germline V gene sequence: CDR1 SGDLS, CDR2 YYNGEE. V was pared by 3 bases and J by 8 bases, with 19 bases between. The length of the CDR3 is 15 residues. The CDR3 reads CASSAQGGFAGTQYF. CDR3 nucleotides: TGTGCCAGCAGCGCACAGGGGGGGTTTGCTGGTACGCAGTATTTT.

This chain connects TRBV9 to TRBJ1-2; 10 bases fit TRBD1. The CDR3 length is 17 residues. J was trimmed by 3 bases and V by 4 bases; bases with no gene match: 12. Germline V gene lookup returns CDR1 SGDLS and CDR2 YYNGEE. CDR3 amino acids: CASSPRDRGGAYYGYTF. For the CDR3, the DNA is TGTGCCAGCAGCCCCCGGGACAGGGGTGGGGCCTACTATGGCTACACCTTC. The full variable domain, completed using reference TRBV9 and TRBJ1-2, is DSGVTQTPKHLITATGQRVTLRCSPRSGDLSVYWYQQSLDQGLQFLIQYYNGEERAKGNILERFSAQQFPDLHSELNLSSLELGDSALYFCASSPRDRGGAYYGYTFGSGTRLTVV.

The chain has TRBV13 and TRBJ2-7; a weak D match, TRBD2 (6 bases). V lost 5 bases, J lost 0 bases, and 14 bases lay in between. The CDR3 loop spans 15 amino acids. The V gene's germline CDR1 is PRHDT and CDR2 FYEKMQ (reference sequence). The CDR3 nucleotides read TGTGCCAGCAGCCTACGGGGGATCAGCTCCTACGAGCAGTACTTC. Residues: CASSLRGISSYEQYF.

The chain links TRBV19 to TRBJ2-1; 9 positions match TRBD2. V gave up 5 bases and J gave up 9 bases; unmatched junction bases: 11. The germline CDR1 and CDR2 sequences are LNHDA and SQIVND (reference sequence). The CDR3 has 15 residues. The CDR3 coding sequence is TGTGCCAGTAGTTGGGTGGCTAGCGGGGAGGCTGAGCAGTTCTTC. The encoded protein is CASSWVASGEAEQFF.

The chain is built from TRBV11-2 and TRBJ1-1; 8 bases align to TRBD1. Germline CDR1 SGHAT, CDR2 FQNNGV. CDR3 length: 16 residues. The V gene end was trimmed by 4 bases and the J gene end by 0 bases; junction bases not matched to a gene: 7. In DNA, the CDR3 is TGTGCCAGCAGCTCCCCGCAGGGGGCCATGAACACTGAAGCTTTCTTT. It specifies CASSSPQGAMNTEAFF.

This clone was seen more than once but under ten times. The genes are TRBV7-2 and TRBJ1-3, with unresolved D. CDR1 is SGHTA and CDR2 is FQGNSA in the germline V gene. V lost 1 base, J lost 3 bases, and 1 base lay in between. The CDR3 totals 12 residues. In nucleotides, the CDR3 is TGTGCCAGCAGCTTAGTTGGAAACACCATATATTTT. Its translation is CASSLVGNTIYF.

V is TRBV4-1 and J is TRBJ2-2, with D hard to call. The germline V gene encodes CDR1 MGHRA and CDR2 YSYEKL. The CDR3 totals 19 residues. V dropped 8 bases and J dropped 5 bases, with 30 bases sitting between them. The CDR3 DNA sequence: TGCGCCAGCGAGCTGGCTACTACTCACTTCCTAATAATTACCGGGGAGCTGTTTTTT. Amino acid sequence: CASELATTHFLIITGELFF.

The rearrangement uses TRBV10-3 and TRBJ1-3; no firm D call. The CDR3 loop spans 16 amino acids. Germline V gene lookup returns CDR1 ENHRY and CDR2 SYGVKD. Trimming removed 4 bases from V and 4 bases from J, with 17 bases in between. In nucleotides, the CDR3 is TGTGCCATCAGTGGGGGAACAGTCGGTTCGGGAAACACCATATATTTT. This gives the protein CAISGGTVGSGNTIYF.

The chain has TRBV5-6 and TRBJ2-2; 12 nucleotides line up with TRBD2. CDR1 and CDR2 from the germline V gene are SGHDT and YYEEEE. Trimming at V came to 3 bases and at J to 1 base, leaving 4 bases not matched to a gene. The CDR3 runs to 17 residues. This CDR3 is CASSYSGLAGNTGELFF. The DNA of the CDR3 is TGTGCCAGCAGCTATTCGGGACTAGCGGGGAACACCGGGGAGCTGTTTTTT.

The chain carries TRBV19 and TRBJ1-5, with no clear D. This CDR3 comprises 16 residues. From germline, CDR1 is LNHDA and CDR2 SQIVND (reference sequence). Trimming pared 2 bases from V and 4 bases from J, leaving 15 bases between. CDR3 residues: CASSIIKVLANQPQHF. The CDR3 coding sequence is TGTGCCAGTAGTATAATCAAGGTATTAGCAAATCAGCCCCAGCATTTT.

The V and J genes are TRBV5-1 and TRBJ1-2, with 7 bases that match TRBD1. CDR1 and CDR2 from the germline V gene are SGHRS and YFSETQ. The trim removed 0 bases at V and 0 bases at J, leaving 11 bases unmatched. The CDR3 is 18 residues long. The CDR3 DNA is TGCGCCAGCAGCTTGGGATTTGGTCGGGACAGCACTAACTATGGCTACACCTTC. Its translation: CASSLGFGRDSTNYGYTF.

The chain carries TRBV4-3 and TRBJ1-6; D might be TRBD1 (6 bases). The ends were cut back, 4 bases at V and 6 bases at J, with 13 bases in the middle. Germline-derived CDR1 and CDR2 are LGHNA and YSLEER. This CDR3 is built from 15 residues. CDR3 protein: CASSPPTGINSPLHF. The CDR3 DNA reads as TGCGCCAGCAGCCCGCCTACAGGGATTAATTCACCCCTCCACTTT.

Here the CDR3 reads CSVGLAGVYTYEQYF. CDR3 nucleotide sequence: TGCAGCGTTGGTCTAGCGGGAGTCTATACCTACGAGCAGTACTTC. The chain joins TRBV29-1 to TRBJ2-7; 10 bases align to TRBD2. This CDR3 has 15 residues. Germline V gene data show CDR1 as SQVTM and CDR2 as ANQGSEA. With V trimmed by 4 bases and J by 2 bases, 8 bases remained unmatched.

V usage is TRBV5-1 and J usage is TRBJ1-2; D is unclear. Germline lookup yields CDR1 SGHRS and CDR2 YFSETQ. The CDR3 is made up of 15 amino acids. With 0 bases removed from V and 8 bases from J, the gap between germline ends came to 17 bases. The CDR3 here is CASSLVVSLEGGYTF. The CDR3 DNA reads TGCGCCAGCAGCTTGGTCGTATCTTTAGAGGGCGGCTACACCTTC.

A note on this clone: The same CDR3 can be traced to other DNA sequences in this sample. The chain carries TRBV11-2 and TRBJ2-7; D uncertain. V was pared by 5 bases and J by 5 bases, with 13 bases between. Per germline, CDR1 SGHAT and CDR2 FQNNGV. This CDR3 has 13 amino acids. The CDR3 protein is CASSLVGQNEQYF. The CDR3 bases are TGTGCCAGCAGCCTAGTCGGGCAGAACGAGCAGTACTTC.

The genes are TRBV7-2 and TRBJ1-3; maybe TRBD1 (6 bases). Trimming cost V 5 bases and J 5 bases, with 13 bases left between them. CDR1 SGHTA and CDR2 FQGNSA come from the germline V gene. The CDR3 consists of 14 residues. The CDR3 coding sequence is TGTGCCAGCAGCGAGGACAGCGTGCGAAACACCATATATTTT. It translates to CASSEDSVRNTIYF.

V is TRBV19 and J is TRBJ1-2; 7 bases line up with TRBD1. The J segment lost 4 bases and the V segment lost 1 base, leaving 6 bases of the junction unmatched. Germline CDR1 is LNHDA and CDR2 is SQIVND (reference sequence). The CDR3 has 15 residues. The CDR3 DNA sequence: TGTGCCAGTAGTATAGGGGAGGGACAGAGCTATGGCTACACCTTC. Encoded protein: CASSIGEGQSYGYTF.

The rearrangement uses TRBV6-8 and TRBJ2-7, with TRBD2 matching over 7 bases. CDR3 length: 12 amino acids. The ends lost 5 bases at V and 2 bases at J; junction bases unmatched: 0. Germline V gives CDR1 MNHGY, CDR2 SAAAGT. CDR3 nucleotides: TGTGCCAGCAGTGGGGGGGCCTACGAGCAGTACTTC. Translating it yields CASSGGAYEQYF.